The 29 T cell receptor beta chains listed next were all sequenced from one sample in a study of blood T cell repertoires in COVID-19. TCRdb's copy holds only in-frame clones and misses some; the assay was immunoSEQ multiplex PCR. The sample has 84,000 or so clones, approximately 86% seen once; the top ten hold 6% to 8.5%. What was sequenced was peripheral blood. The receptors were sampled from an older man with acute or convalescent COVID-19.

V and J are TRBV27 and TRBJ1-2; D unresolved. Germline V lookup: CDR1 MNHEY, CDR2 SMNVEV (reference sequence). The CDR3 is 13 amino acids. V was shortened by 2 bases and J by 7 bases, with 11 bases between the two germline ends. DNA for the CDR3: TGTGCCAGCAGTTTACTTCCGCAGTCTGGCTACACCTTC. Translating gives CASSLLPQSGYTF.

V usage is TRBV18 and J usage is TRBJ1-1, with 9 nucleotides matching TRBD1. V trimming: 2 bases; J trimming: 1 base; junction bases outside the gene matches: 2. Germline values: CDR1 KGHSH, CDR2 LQKENI. CDR3 length: 15 residues. In DNA form, the CDR3 reads TGTGCCAGCTCACCATGGGACAGGGCGAACACTGAAGCTTTCTTT. Residues: CASSPWDRANTEAFF.

This chain joins TRBV29-1 and TRBJ2-2, with 9 positions matching TRBD1. The CDR3 consists of 14 residues. Germline assignment: CDR1 SQVTM and CDR2 ANQGSEA. Unmatched junction bases numbered 7, after V lost 6 bases and J lost 5 bases. The CDR3 here is CSVGQGVGTGELFF. The DNA for the CDR3 is TGCAGCGTGGGACAGGGTGTGGGGACCGGGGAGCTGTTTTTT.

This chain connects TRBV5-1 to TRBJ2-1, with D uncertain. The CDR3 loop spans 12 amino acids. Germline assignment: CDR1 SGHRS and CDR2 YFSETQ. The V end was cut by 0 bases, the J end by 7 bases, with 5 bases between. For the CDR3, the DNA is TGCGCCAGCAGCTTGGTAGCAAATGAGCAGTTCTTC. This sequence encodes CASSLVANEQFF.

In its sample, this clone was seen a few times. CDR3 in amino acids: CASSQVPTELYEQYF. The DNA of the CDR3 is TGTGCCAGCAGCCAAGTTCCCACAGAACTCTACGAGCAGTACTTC. The rearrangement links TRBV3-1 (or the pseudogene TRBV3-2) to TRBJ2-7; no clear D. V lost 1 base to trimming and J lost 3 bases, with 13 bases between them. The germline CDR1 and CDR2 sequences are LGHDT and YNNKEL (reference sequence). This CDR3 is built from 15 residues.

The genes are TRBV5-1 and TRBJ2-3; D uncertain. The CDR3 runs to 14 residues. CDR1 SGHRS and CDR2 YFSETQ come from the germline V gene. V was shortened by 5 bases and J by 0 bases, with 10 bases between the two germline ends. The CDR3 here is CASSEAESTDTQYF. The CDR3 DNA sequence: TGCGCCAGCAGTGAGGCAGAGAGCACAGATACGCAGTATTTT.

The chain combines TRBV3-1 (or the pseudogene TRBV3-2) with TRBJ2-2; 10 bases are shared with TRBD1. V was pared by 4 bases and J by 2 bases, with 7 bases of the junction left unmatched. CDR3 length equals 17 residues. In germline, CDR1 is LGHDT, CDR2 YNNKEL (reference sequence). This chain's CDR3 is CASSPPTGGGNTGELFF. Written as DNA, the CDR3 is TGTGCCAGCAGCCCTCCGACAGGGGGCGGTAACACCGGGGAGCTGTTTTTT.

In its sample, this clone was seen a few times. The V and J genes are TRBV19 and TRBJ1-5, with 9 bases aligning to TRBD1. Germline trimming cut 3 bases from V and 6 bases from J; bases unmatched to any gene: 12. The germline CDR1 and CDR2 sequences are LNHDA and SQIVND (reference sequence). The CDR3 loop spans 17 amino acids. The CDR3 loop is CASSMGAGTGNFQPQHF. The CDR3 coding sequence is TGTGCCAGTAGTATGGGTGCGGGGACAGGGAATTTTCAGCCCCAGCATTTT.

J is TRBJ2-2 and V is TRBV19, with 12 bases fitting TRBD2. Losses at the gene ends were 4 bases for V and 5 bases for J; bases not matched to a gene: 8. The CDR3 is 17 amino acids. CDR1 and CDR2 (germline): LNHDA, SQIVND (reference sequence). DNA for the CDR3: TGTGCCAGTAGTAGGAGACTAGCGGGAGAATCAACCGGGGAGCTGTTTTTT. Its translation: CASSRRLAGESTGELFF.

This chain connects TRBV5-1 to TRBJ1-6, with D possibly being TRBD1 (5 bases). The CDR3 spans 12 residues. Trimming cost V 3 bases and J 11 bases, with 9 bases left between them. Germline loops: CDR1 SGHRS, CDR2 YFSETQ. The DNA for the CDR3 is TGCGCCAGCAGCTGGGGAGGGGCACCCCTCCACTTT. It translates to CASSWGGAPLHF.

J is TRBJ1-1 and V is TRBV5-1; D might be TRBD1 (6 bases). The CDR3 contains 14 residues. The V and J ends lost 4 bases and 1 base respectively, with 11 bases between them. CDR1 and CDR2 (germline): SGHRS, YFSETQ. Here the CDR3 DNA reads TGCGCCAGCAGCCAGATGACAGGGAACACTGAAGCTTTCTTT. Its translation is CASSQMTGNTEAFF.

This clone was seen only once. The V call is TRBV11-2, the J call TRBJ1-1, with 9 nucleotides matching TRBD1. The J segment lost 7 bases and the V segment lost 4 bases, leaving 4 bases of the junction unmatched. The CDR3 totals 13 residues. Germline V lookup: CDR1 SGHAT, CDR2 FQNNGV. The CDR3 region is CASSSQGAGEAFF. The CDR3 bases are TGTGCCAGCAGCTCACAGGGGGCTGGTGAAGCTTTCTTT.

The sample holds one count of this clone. This chain links TRBV10-3 with TRBJ1-1; 9 bases are shared with TRBD1. Germline assignment: CDR1 ENHRY and CDR2 SYGVKD. V gave up 10 bases and J gave up 7 bases; unmatched junction bases: 7. The CDR3 contains 12 residues. The DNA of the CDR3 is TGTGCCAGCACGAGGACAGGGGATGAAGCTTTCTTT. Translating it yields CASTRTGDEAFF.

This clone was seen more than once but under ten times. The DNA for the CDR3 is TGTGCCAGCAGCTTGGGAGGCTCGGGCTATGGCTACACCTTC. Protein: CASSLGGSGYGYTF. V gene TRBV5-6 combines with J gene TRBJ1-2; D remains ambiguous. This CDR3 spans 14 amino acids. Germline CDR1 reads SGHDT; CDR2 reads YYEEEE. V lost 0 bases to trimming and J lost 4 bases, with 10 bases between them.

The chain joins TRBV6-1 to TRBJ1-2; D possibly corresponds to TRBD1 (5 bases). The germline CDR1 and CDR2 sequences are MNHNS and SASEGT. The CDR3 sequence is 13 residues long. Trimming pared 2 bases from V and 14 bases from J, leaving 18 bases between. CDR3 bases: TGTGCCAGCAGTGAAAAGCGGGACGCATTAGGGACCTTC. This sequence encodes CASSEKRDALGTF.

The V and J genes are TRBV9 and TRBJ2-3; TRBD2 matches at 7 bases. J gave up 0 bases and V 6 bases, and 7 bases lay outside the gene matches. Germline assignment: CDR1 SGDLS and CDR2 YYNGEE. The CDR3 is 15 residues long. The CDR3 bases are TGTGCCAGCACCGCGCGGGGGACTAGCACAGATACGCAGTATTTT. It yields the protein CASTARGTSTDTQYF.

The chain combines TRBV7-9 with TRBJ2-1; 7 nucleotides agree with TRBD1. This CDR3 is built from 15 residues. The germline V gene has CDR1 SEHNR and CDR2 FQNEAQ (reference sequence). With 0 bases clipped from V and 8 bases from J, the junction kept 7 bases outside the gene matches. CDR3 sequence: CASSLAPQGKDEQFF. CDR3 DNA sequence: TGTGCCAGCAGCTTAGCCCCACAGGGGAAAGATGAGCAGTTCTTC. Based on the CDR3 plus reference TRBV7-9 and TRBJ2-1, the full variable domain is DTGVSQNPRHKITKRGQNVTFRCDPISEHNRLYWYRQTLGQGPEFLTYFQNEAQLEKSRLLSDRFSAERPKGSFSTLEIQRTEQGDSAMYLCASSLAPQGKDEQFFGPGTRLTVL.

The chain couples TRBV5-6 to TRBJ1-2; 9 nucleotides agree with TRBD1. Germline V gene lookup returns CDR1 SGHDT and CDR2 YYEEEE. CDR3 length: 14 residues. With 5 bases clipped from V and 7 bases from J, the junction kept 9 bases outside the gene matches. The CDR3: CASSIPGQGFGYTF. In DNA form, the CDR3 reads TGTGCCAGCAGTATTCCGGGACAGGGATTTGGCTACACCTTC.

V and J are TRBV13 and TRBJ2-7; 9 bases line up with TRBD1. V shed 6 bases, J shed 2 bases, and the junction held 2 bases outside the gene matches. Germline CDR1 and CDR2: PRHDT and FYEKMQ (reference sequence). This CDR3 has 13 amino acids. The CDR3, as DNA: TGTGCCAGCAGGCGACAGGGGGCCTACGAGCAGTACTTC. Translated: CASRRQGAYEQYF. The full variable domain, completed using reference TRBV13 and TRBJ2-7, is AAGVIQSPRHLIKEKRETATLKCYPIPRHDTVYWYQQGPGQDPQFLISFYEKMQSDKGSIPDRFSAQQFSDYHSELNMSSLELGDSALYFCASRRQGAYEQYFGPGTRLTVT.

V gene TRBV7-2 combines with J gene TRBJ2-2; D perhaps matches TRBD2 (5 bases). The length of the CDR3 is 15 residues. In germline, CDR1 is SGHTA, CDR2 FQGNSA. The V end lost 3 bases, the J end lost 8 bases, and 16 bases lay between the germline ends. In nucleotides, the CDR3 is TGTGCCAGCAGCTTGGCACTCCTAGCTAGGGGGGAGCTGTTTTTT. It encodes CASSLALLARGELFF.

This chain links TRBV7-2 with TRBJ1-2; 8 bases are a match to TRBD1. CDR1 is SGHTA, CDR2 FQGNSA, per germline. Losses at the gene ends were 3 bases for V and 4 bases for J; bases not matched to a gene: 4. This CDR3 comprises 14 residues. The CDR3 nucleotides read TGTGCCAGCAGCTTGGACAGGGTGGTCTATGGCTACACCTTC. Protein: CASSLDRVVYGYTF.

Of note for this clone: Within the sample, other DNA sequences also encode this same CDR3. The chain recombines TRBV27 with TRBJ1-1; possibly TRBD1 for D (5 bases). The germline gives CDR1 MNHEY, CDR2 SMNVEV (reference sequence). V lost 0 bases to trimming and J lost 2 bases, with 7 bases between them. CDR3 size: 14 residues. The CDR3 coding sequence is TGTGCCAGCAGTTTATCAGGGGTAAACACTGAAGCTTTCTTT. Protein product: CASSLSGVNTEAFF.

V gene TRBV19 combines with J gene TRBJ1-5, with D maybe TRBD1 (5 bases). V dropped 4 bases and J dropped 1 base, with 17 bases sitting between them. CDR3 length equals 17 residues. Per the germline V gene, CDR1 is LNHDA and CDR2 is SQIVND (reference sequence). CDR3 loop: CASSTSRARVSNQPQHF. In nucleotides, the CDR3 is TGTGCCAGTAGTACATCCCGTGCCAGGGTGAGCAATCAGCCCCAGCATTTT.

This chain joins TRBV7-2 and TRBJ2-1; 12 bases map to TRBD2. Per germline, CDR1 SGHTA and CDR2 FQGNSA. This CDR3 spans 15 amino acids. Trimming at V came to 4 bases and at J to 5 bases, leaving 3 bases not matched to a gene. The CDR3, as DNA: TGTGCCAGCAGCTCCGGGACTAGCGGGCACAATGAGCAGTTCTTC. Amino acids: CASSSGTSGHNEQFF.

CDR3 sequence: CASSLGDRGYDEQYF. The CDR3 DNA is TGTGCCAGCAGCTTAGGGGACAGGGGTTACGACGAGCAGTACTTC. The rearrangement links TRBV7-9 to TRBJ2-7, with 10 bases fitting TRBD1. The V gene end was trimmed by 1 base and the J gene end by 5 bases; junction bases not matched to a gene: 5. CDR3 size: 15 residues. The germline CDR1 and CDR2 sequences are SEHNR and FQNEAQ (reference sequence).

The chain couples TRBV19 to TRBJ2-7; D may be TRBD2 (6 bases). Trimming removed 3 bases from V and 4 bases from J, with 10 bases in between. Germline assignment: CDR1 LNHDA and CDR2 SQIVND (reference sequence). There are 13 residues in the CDR3. As DNA, the CDR3 is TGTGCCAGTAGTATTAGACGGGGGTACGAGCAGTACTTC. It specifies CASSIRRGYEQYF. Variable domain in full (rest from reference TRBV19 and TRBJ2-7): DGGITQSPKYLFRKEGQNVTLSCEQNLNHDAMYWYRQDPGQGLRLIYYSQIVNDFQKGDIAEGYSVSREKKESFPLTVTSAQKNPTAFYLCASSIRRGYEQYFGPGTRLTVT.

The V gene is TRBV30, the J gene TRBJ1-6; 9 nucleotides agree with TRBD1. V lost 3 bases and J lost 0; bases outside the gene matches: 3. Germline V lookup: CDR1 GTSNPN, CDR2 SVGIG (reference sequence). The CDR3 is 16 amino acids. For the CDR3, the DNA is TGTGCCTGGAGCGGGACAGGGAGCTCCTATAATTCACCCCTCCACTTT. As protein: CAWSGTGSSYNSPLHF.

The chain couples TRBV19 to TRBJ1-2; 11 bases align to TRBD1. The CDR3 has 14 residues. The germline V gene has CDR1 LNHDA and CDR2 SQIVND (reference sequence). The V segment lost 6 bases and the J segment 8 bases; nucleotides outside the gene matches: 8. The CDR3 coding sequence is TGTGCCAGTAGGGCGGACAGGGGGCGCGTCGGCTACACCTTC. It translates to CASRADRGRVGYTF.

The chain has TRBV14 and TRBJ1-1, with 7 bases matching TRBD1. V dropped 6 bases and J dropped 6; count of bases not matched to a gene: 7. Germline V gene data show CDR1 as SGHDN and CDR2 as FVKESK. The length of the CDR3 is 13 residues. CDR3 amino acids: CASSYRGFAEAFF. In DNA form, the CDR3 reads TGTGCCAGCAGTTACAGGGGATTCGCTGAAGCTTTCTTT.